Shown below are 15 T cell receptor beta chains from a single sample sequenced in a study of blood T cell repertoires in COVID-19. The repertoire was sequenced with immunoSEQ multiplex PCR; TCRdb's copy has only in-frame clones and lacks some. The profile shows 250,000 to 400,000 clones, roughly 90% of them singletons. Source material: PBMCs or T cells enriched from blood (not recorded which). The receptors were gathered from a man between 60 and 75 years old who had recovered from COVID-19.

The chain uses TRBV5-1 and TRBJ2-7; possibly TRBD1 for D (6 bases). This CDR3 region has 12 residues. V was clipped by 7 bases and J by 0 bases, with 8 bases between them. The germline V gene encodes CDR1 SGHRS and CDR2 YFSETQ. The chain's CDR3 is CASGQSSYEQYF. The CDR3 DNA reads as TGCGCCAGCGGACAGAGCTCCTACGAGCAGTACTTC.

J is TRBJ2-1 and V is TRBV18, with D possibly being TRBD2 (5 bases). V lost 6 bases to trimming and J lost 0 bases, with 9 bases between them. This CDR3 comprises 14 residues. CDR1 is KGHSH and CDR2 is LQKENI in the germline V gene. CDR3 in amino acids: CASSGGPSYNEQFF. CDR3 nucleotides: TGTGCCAGCTCCGGAGGTCCCTCCTACAATGAGCAGTTCTTC.

The CDR3 nucleotides are TGTGCCAGCAGTACTAGCGAAACCTACAATGAGCAGTTCTTC. Protein: CASSTSETYNEQFF. The rearrangement uses TRBV6-2 or TRBV6-3 and TRBJ2-1, with 7 positions matching TRBD2. The CDR3 is made up of 14 amino acids. From germline, CDR1 is MNHEY and CDR2 SVGEGT. After removal of 5 bases from V and 2 bases from J, the junction contained 3 bases not matched to a gene.

CDR3 bases: TGTGCCAGCAGCTTGAGCGGGGGCGCCGGTTATGGCTACACCTTC. This gives the protein CASSLSGGAGYGYTF. This chain connects TRBV5-5 to TRBJ1-2, with D possibly matching TRBD1 (6 bases). Trimming took off 1 base at V and 5 bases at J, with 15 bases between the two ends. Germline V lookup: CDR1 SGHKS, CDR2 YYEKEE (reference sequence). This CDR3 spans 15 amino acids.

The genes are TRBV29-1 and TRBJ2-3; 11 bases are shared with TRBD1. The trim removed 8 bases at V and 3 bases at J, leaving 4 bases unmatched. This CDR3 is built from 13 residues. The germline V gene has CDR1 SQVTM and CDR2 ANQGSEA. The CDR3 sequence: CSLGTGGTDTQYF. Written as DNA, the CDR3 is TGCAGCCTGGGGACAGGGGGAACAGATACGCAGTATTTT.

The chain uses TRBV5-1 and TRBJ2-2; 7 bases are a match to TRBD1. In germline, CDR1 is SGHRS, CDR2 YFSETQ. The V segment lost 5 bases and the J segment 6 bases; nucleotides outside the gene matches: 7. The CDR3 loop spans 14 amino acids. In DNA form, the CDR3 reads TGCGCCAGCAGATCCGACAGGGTGGCCGGGGAGCTGTTTTTT. Residues: CASRSDRVAGELFF.

This clone was detected only once. The CDR3 coding sequence is TGTGCCACCAGCAGAGACGTCAACACTGAAGCTTTCTTT. Translation: CATSRDVNTEAFF. The chain employs TRBV15 and TRBJ1-1; unclear D gene. The germline V and J ends were trimmed by 0 bases and 2 bases, with 4 bases remaining between them. This CDR3 spans 13 amino acids. Germline values: CDR1 LNHNV, CDR2 YYDKDF (reference sequence). The full variable domain, in which reference TRBV15 and TRBJ1-1 provide the parts outside the CDR3, is DAMVIQNPRYQVTQFGKPVTLSCSQTLNHNVMYWYQQKSSQAPKLLFHYYDKDFNNEADTPDNFQSRRPNTSFCFLDIRSPGLGDTAMYLCATSRDVNTEAFFGQGTRLTVV.

In this sample, this clone turned up a few times. The chain recombines TRBV27 with TRBJ2-3, with D hard to call. Germline lookup yields CDR1 MNHEY and CDR2 SMNVEV (reference sequence). The ends were cut back, 9 bases at V and 1 base at J, with 8 bases in the middle. There are 12 residues in the CDR3. Here the CDR3 reads CARLSGTDTQYF. The CDR3 DNA reads as TGTGCCAGGCTTTCAGGCACAGATACGCAGTATTTT.

The rearrangement joins TRBV10-3 to TRBJ1-2, with D perhaps TRBD1 (5 bases). CDR3 length equals 14 residues. Deletions cut 6 bases from V and 0 bases from J, with 11 bases between. Germline V gives CDR1 ENHRY, CDR2 SYGVKD. CDR3 nucleotide sequence: TGTGCCATCAGGGGGACTACTGCTAACTATGGCTACACCTTC. It translates to CAIRGTTANYGYTF.

The rearrangement links TRBV7-9 to TRBJ1-1; no clear D. This CDR3 is built from 13 residues. Germline V gene sequence: CDR1 SEHNR, CDR2 FQNEAQ (reference sequence). Deletions cut 5 bases from V and 1 base from J, with 8 bases between. CDR3 protein: CASSHYRNTEAFF. CDR3 DNA: TGTGCCAGCAGCCATTACAGGAACACTGAAGCTTTCTTT.

In this sample, this clone turned up once. The chain combines TRBV19 with TRBJ2-5; D is perhaps TRBD2 (6 bases). The ends were cut back, 5 bases at V and 2 bases at J, with 6 bases in the middle. The CDR3 is 12 residues long. CDR1 is LNHDA, CDR2 SQIVND, per germline (reference sequence). CDR3 loop: CASSRGQETQYF. CDR3 in DNA: TGTGCCAGTAGTCGGGGGCAAGAGACCCAGTACTTC.

This clone has a handful of counts. CDR3 region: CAIIGGRCNQPQHF. The DNA for the CDR3 is TGCGCCATCATTGGGGGGAGGTGCAATCAGCCCCAGCATTTT. This rearrangement joins TRBV23-1 to TRBJ1-5; D is possibly TRBD1 (5 bases). TRBV23-1 is filed as an ORF, its function uncertain. This CDR3 is built from 14 residues. Trimming took 10 bases from V and 2 from J, leaving 15 bases between them.

This chain joins TRBV11-2 and TRBJ2-1; perhaps TRBD2 as D (5 bases). This CDR3 spans 14 amino acids. V lost 5 bases and J 4 bases, leaving 12 bases between the germline ends. From germline, CDR1 is SGHAT and CDR2 FQNNGV. CDR3 bases: TGTGCCAGCAGCCCGGAGACTATTTACAATGAGCAGTTCTTC. It specifies CASSPETIYNEQFF.

This clone was seen a handful of times. V and J are TRBV19 and TRBJ1-1, with D unresolved. V lost 1 base, J lost 2 bases, and 20 bases lay in between. Germline V CDR1 and CDR2: LNHDA, SQIVND (reference sequence). This CDR3 has 18 residues. CDR3 DNA: TGTGCCAGTAGTATAGGCCGGGAGACGACCAGACTAAACACTGAAGCTTTCTTT. Amino acid sequence: CASSIGRETTRLNTEAFF. Using reference TRBV19 and TRBJ1-1 for the parts outside the CDR3, the full variable domain is DGGITQSPKYLFRKEGQNVTLSCEQNLNHDAMYWYRQDPGQGLRLIYYSQIVNDFQKGDIAEGYSVSREKKESFPLTVTSAQKNPTAFYLCASSIGRETTRLNTEAFFGQGTRLTVV.

This clone was recorded only once. This chain joins TRBV11-2 and TRBJ2-1, with 13 bases identical to TRBD2. Germline CDR1 and CDR2: SGHAT and FQNNGV. The CDR3 length is 19 residues. V lost 5 bases, J lost 2 bases, and 12 bases stayed unmatched. CDR3 loop: CASSIPRPGLAGAYNEQFF. DNA of the CDR3: TGTGCCAGCAGCATCCCCCGCCCCGGACTAGCGGGAGCCTACAATGAGCAGTTCTTC.